This TCR beta chain comes out of a study of T cell repertoires in cytomegalovirus infection. About the research overall: CMV epitopes used comprised recently identified HLA-C-restricted ones and well-studied HLA-B-restricted ones. In public TCR beta signatures, there were indications of both CMV infection and matching HLA type.

TCRdb independently ran MiXCR on the reads; one entry per CDR3 protein. This sample has 700,000 to 950,000 distinct CDR3 sequences, with 30% to 35% found just once. Germline V CDR1 and CDR2: MGHRA, YSYEKL. J gave up 7 bases and V 4 bases, and 7 bases lay outside the gene matches. The CDR3 covers 15 residues. About this clonotype: Its antigen is unidentified.

The source was cultured CD8+ T cells from PBMCs, collected from culture after CMV antigen stimulation. The TCR originated in a human donor in good health (CMV status not recorded). Some clones in this sample may be carry-over from other donors' samples. V and J are TRBV4-1 and TRBJ2-1; 10 bases fit TRBD1. CDR3 DNA: TGCGCCAGCAGCCCTCGACAGGGGGCTGCAAATGAGCAGTTCTTC. It translates to CASSPRQGAANEQFF.